This entry lists 20 T cell receptor beta chains sequenced from one sample in a study of blood T cells in healthy people across ages (dated by TCRdb to between 2015 and 2017). Library preparation was by 5' RACE. Data came from an Illumina HiSeq 2500. The second PCR ran for about 6 to 11 cycles and used a J-beta primer mix along with a sample-barcoded 5' primer. TCRdb itself trimmed the public reads at Q25 with fastp, ran MiXCR and retained productive beta chains. Each CDR3 protein appears once, grouped with its most common genes and DNA. The sample profile shows over 1,200,000 distinct CDR3 sequences; around 59% of them were found once. About 6.7% of the sample is taken by the ten largest. The sequenced material came from blood. The receptors derive from a young man in good health.

A few counts support this clonotype. This chain uses TRBV29-1 with TRBJ1-1; 7 bases agree with TRBD1. The germline V gene has CDR1 SQVTM and CDR2 ANQGSEA. CDR3 size: 13 residues. J was trimmed by 10 bases and V by 4 bases; bases with no gene match: 12. The CDR3 DNA reads as TGCAGCGTTGGGGACAGATTTCCCCTCCTAGCTTTCTTT. It encodes CSVGDRFPLLAFF.

V is TRBV6-6 and J is TRBJ2-3; D may be TRBD2 (7 bases). CDR1 and CDR2 (germline): MNHNY, SVGAGI (reference sequence). Trimming stripped 6 bases from V and 5 bases from J, with 21 bases between. This CDR3 contains 16 residues. This CDR3 reads CASSYGSLGGGDTQYF. CDR3 coding DNA: TGTGCCAGCAGCTACGGGTCACTAGGGGGGGGAGATACGCAGTATTTT.

The genes are TRBV27 and TRBJ2-3; no definite D call. The length of the CDR3 is 13 residues. V dropped 7 bases and J dropped 2 bases, with 10 bases sitting between them. Germline V lookup: CDR1 MNHEY, CDR2 SMNVEV (reference sequence). CDR3: CASTRTYTDTQYF. The CDR3 DNA reads TGTGCCAGCACGAGAACGTACACAGATACGCAGTATTTT.

The chain links TRBV20-1 to TRBJ2-3; 8 bases fit TRBD2. The germline CDR1 and CDR2 sequences are DFQATT and SNEGSKA (reference sequence). Trimming removed 5 bases from V and 2 bases from J; junction bases left unmatched: 6. The CDR3 runs 14 residues. CDR3 nucleotide sequence: TGCAGTGCTCCTCCGGGAGGGGCCACAGATACGCAGTATTTT. Its translation is CSAPPGGATDTQYF.

In this sample, this clonotype turned up once. V is TRBV6-6 and J is TRBJ1-5; D might be TRBD1 (6 bases). Germline values: CDR1 MNHNY, CDR2 SVGAGI (reference sequence). The CDR3 contains 15 residues. The germline V and J ends were trimmed by 6 bases and 5 bases, with 17 bases remaining between them. The chain's CDR3 is CASSQYRVMDQPQHF. The DNA for the CDR3 is TGTGCCAGCAGCCAATACAGGGTGATGGATCAGCCCCAGCATTTT.

This chain joins TRBV27 and TRBJ1-4; 8 bases map to TRBD1. The J segment lost 6 bases and the V segment lost 4 bases, leaving 4 bases of the junction unmatched. The germline CDR1 and CDR2 sequences are MNHEY and SMNVEV (reference sequence). The CDR3 totals 14 residues. As DNA, the CDR3 is TGTGCCAGCAGTTCAAGGACAGGGTATGAAAAACTGTTTTTT. Its translation: CASSSRTGYEKLFF.

In its sample, this clonotype was seen a few times. This chain joins TRBV20-1 and TRBJ2-1; possibly TRBD1 for D (6 bases). Germline V gene lookup returns CDR1 DFQATT and CDR2 SNEGSKA (reference sequence). This CDR3 is 14 amino acids long. V lost 6 bases and J 2 bases, leaving 14 bases between the germline ends. The CDR3 loop is CSAPDRRTYNEQFF. The DNA for the CDR3 is TGCAGTGCCCCCGACAGGAGAACCTACAATGAGCAGTTCTTC.

This chain's CDR3 is CSVRFDSEAKNIQYF. CDR3 nucleotide sequence: TGCAGTGTTCGGTTCGATTCGGAGGCCAAAAACATTCAGTACTTC. The V gene is TRBV20-1, the J gene TRBJ2-4; D not certain. This CDR3 has 15 residues. V was clipped by 7 bases and J by 1 base, with 17 bases between them. Germline V gene sequence: CDR1 DFQATT, CDR2 SNEGSKA (reference sequence).

The chain links TRBV5-5 to TRBJ2-7, with D possibly TRBD2 on 5 matching bases. Trimming removed 6 bases from V and 3 bases from J, with 13 bases in between. Germline V gene data show CDR1 as SGHKS and CDR2 as YYEKEE (reference sequence). This CDR3 contains 13 residues. The CDR3 is CASTKTINYEQYF. The CDR3 DNA sequence: TGTGCCAGCACCAAGACTATAAACTACGAGCAGTACTTC.

The chain couples TRBV2 to TRBJ2-5; TRBD1 might be the D (6 bases). The end of the DNA is better explained by TRBJ2-4, so the J call may be wrong. The CDR3 is 17 amino acids. CDR1 is SNHLY, CDR2 FYNNEI, per germline. CDR3 bases: TGTGCCAGCAGTGAGCACAGGGACGTTTGGGCAGTAAACATTCAGTACTTC. Protein: CASSEHRDVWAVNIQYF.

The chain recombines TRBV9 with TRBJ2-7, with D maybe TRBD1 (6 bases). Per the germline V gene, CDR1 is SGDLS and CDR2 is YYNGEE. This CDR3 region has 14 residues. Trimming shortened V by 4 bases and J by 3 bases, and 14 bases separated the two germline ends. DNA for the CDR3: TGTGCCAGCAGCCCCTACAGGGTGGACTACGAGCAGTACTTC. Its translation is CASSPYRVDYEQYF. The full variable domain, its missing parts supplied by reference TRBV9 and TRBJ2-7, is DSGVTQTPKHLITATGQRVTLRCSPRSGDLSVYWYQQSLDQGLQFLIQYYNGEERAKGNILERFSAQQFPDLHSELNLSSLELGDSALYFCASSPYRVDYEQYFGPGTRLTVT.

The J gene is TRBJ2-6, the V gene TRBV20-1, with unresolved D. Germline V gene data show CDR1 as DFQATT and CDR2 as SNEGSKA (reference sequence). Deletions cut 0 bases from V and 4 bases from J, with 16 bases between. This CDR3 has 17 residues. As DNA, the CDR3 is TGCAGTGCTAGAGATGGCACGCAGCTCCCCGGGGCCAACGTCCTGACTTTC. It encodes CSARDGTQLPGANVLTF.

This rearrangement joins TRBV20-1 to TRBJ2-7; no clear D gene. Germline CDR1 DFQATT, CDR2 SNEGSKA (reference sequence). V dropped 0 bases and J dropped 4 bases, with 13 bases sitting between them. The CDR3 extends over 14 amino acids. CDR3 bases: TGCAGTGCTAGAGATACCGACCCACCGTACGAGCAGTACTTC. This codes for CSARDTDPPYEQYF.

This clonotype was detected once. V usage is TRBV6-5 and J usage is TRBJ2-1, with a possible D match to TRBD1 (5 bases). Trimming removed 7 bases from V and 4 bases from J, with 17 bases in between. This CDR3 comprises 15 residues. Per germline, CDR1 MNHEY and CDR2 SVGAGI. This CDR3 is CASTGVGQTYNEQFF. In DNA form, the CDR3 reads TGTGCCAGCACCGGCGTAGGACAAACGTACAATGAGCAGTTCTTC.

CDR3 sequence: CASSTLGLAGGLGNTGELFF. DNA for the CDR3: TGTGCCAGCAGTACATTGGGACTAGCGGGGGGATTGGGAAACACCGGGGAGCTGTTTTTT. The chain recombines TRBV27 with TRBJ2-2; 15 bases agree with TRBD2. The CDR3 has 20 amino acids. Unmatched junction bases numbered 12, after V lost 5 bases and J lost 2 bases. Germline CDR1 MNHEY, CDR2 SMNVEV (reference sequence).

Only a few counts were recorded for this clonotype. The chain has TRBV7-7 and TRBJ2-2; D unresolved. The ends were cut back, 4 bases at V and 7 bases at J, with 10 bases in the middle. This CDR3 region has 13 residues. The germline gives CDR1 SSHAT, CDR2 FNYEAQ (reference sequence). The CDR3 reads CASSYTDGGELFF. The CDR3 nucleotides read TGTGCCAGCAGCTACACGGACGGCGGGGAGCTGTTTTTT.

The chain uses TRBV4-1 and TRBJ2-7; D may be TRBD1 (5 bases). CDR1 is MGHRA and CDR2 is YSYEKL in the germline V gene. The length of the CDR3 is 17 residues. V gave up 4 bases and J gave up 2 bases, with 21 bases separating them. The CDR3, as DNA: TGCGCCAGCAGCCCACTTCAGGGTAGGGGTGCCACCTACGAGCAGTACTTC. Protein sequence: CASSPLQGRGATYEQYF.

The chain carries TRBV4-3 and TRBJ2-2; 8 nucleotides match TRBD2. The ends lost 8 bases at V and 2 bases at J; junction bases unmatched: 4. The CDR3 extends over 14 amino acids. CDR1 and CDR2 from the germline V gene are LGHNA and YSLEER. CDR3 region: CASEAGVNTGELFF. For the CDR3, the DNA is TGCGCCAGCGAAGCGGGGGTCAACACCGGGGAGCTGTTTTTT.

The genes are TRBV7-9 and TRBJ2-1; D perhaps matches TRBD2 (6 bases). CDR1 and CDR2 from the germline V gene are SEHNR and FQNEAQ (reference sequence). The germline V and J ends were trimmed by 3 bases and 6 bases, with 12 bases remaining between them. CDR3 length: 14 residues. The CDR3: CASSLLKTSNEQFF. DNA of the CDR3: TGTGCCAGCAGCTTGTTAAAGACTAGCAATGAGCAGTTCTTC.

The chain combines TRBV10-3 with TRBJ2-3; D is unresolved. The length of the CDR3 is 13 residues. CDR1 is ENHRY, CDR2 SYGVKD, per germline. V shed 7 bases and J shed 5 bases, with 13 bases lying between them. The CDR3 region has the DNA TGTGCCATCATGCCGGAACTTGTAGATACGCAGTATTTT. Translated: CAIMPELVDTQYF.